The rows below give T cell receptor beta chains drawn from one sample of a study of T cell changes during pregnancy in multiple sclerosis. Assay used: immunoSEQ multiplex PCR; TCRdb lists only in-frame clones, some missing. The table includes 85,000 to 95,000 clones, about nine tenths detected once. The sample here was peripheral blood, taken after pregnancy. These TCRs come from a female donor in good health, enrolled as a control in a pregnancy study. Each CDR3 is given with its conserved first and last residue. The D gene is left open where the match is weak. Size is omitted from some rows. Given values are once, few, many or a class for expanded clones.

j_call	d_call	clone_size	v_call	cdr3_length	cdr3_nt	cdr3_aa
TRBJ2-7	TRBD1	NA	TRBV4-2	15	TGTGCCAGCAGCCAAAGAGGGACAGGGGGCTACGAGCAGTACTTC	CASSQRGTGGYEQYF
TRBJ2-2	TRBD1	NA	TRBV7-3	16	TGTGCCAGCAGCTTGCCCGGGACAGGGAACGCCGGGGAGCTGTTTTTT	CASSLPGTGNAGELFF
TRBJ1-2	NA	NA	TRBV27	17	TGTGCCAGCAGTTCCGTGGCAGGGAGGTTTAACGACATTGGCTACACCTTC	CASSSVAGRFNDIGYTF
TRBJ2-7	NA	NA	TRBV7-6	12	TGTGCCAGCAGAGGCCGAGGGAGCGAGCAGTACTTC	CASRGRGSEQYF
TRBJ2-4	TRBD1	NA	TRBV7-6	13	TGTGCCAGCAGCTTAGCGGACAGGGGGGCCCTCTTCTTC	CASSLADRGALFF
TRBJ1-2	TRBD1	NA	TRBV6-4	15	TGTGCCAGCAGCACAGGGACAGGGGATCCATATGGCTACACCTTC	CASSTGTGDPYGYTF
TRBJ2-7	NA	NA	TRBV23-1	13	TGCGCCAGCAGGATATTGCGGGGCCACGAGCAGTACTTC	CASRILRGHEQYF
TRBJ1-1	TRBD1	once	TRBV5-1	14	TGCGCCAGCAGCTGGGACAGGATGAACACTGAAGCTTTCTTT	CASSWDRMNTEAFF
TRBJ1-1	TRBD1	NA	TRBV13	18	TGTGCCAGCAGCTCTCTCCGGACAGGGTTTAGTGGGAACACTGAAGCTTTCTTT	CASSSLRTGFSGNTEAFF
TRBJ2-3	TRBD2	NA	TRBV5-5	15	TGTGCCAGCAGCCCCTTAGCGGGGGGGTCAGATACGCAGTATTTT	CASSPLAGGSDTQYF
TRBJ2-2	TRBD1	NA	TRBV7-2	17	TGTGCCAGCAGCTTAGGAGGCCAGGGGGTGGGCGCCGGGGAGCTGTTTTTT	CASSLGGQGVGAGELFF
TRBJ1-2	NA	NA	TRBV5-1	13	TGCGCCAGCAGCCGGGGGGGGGACTATGGCTACACCTTC	CASSRGGDYGYTF
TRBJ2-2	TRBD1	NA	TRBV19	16	TGTGCCACCAACAGGGGCGGGTCACTAATCACCGGGGAGCTGTTTTTT	CATNRGGSLITGELFF
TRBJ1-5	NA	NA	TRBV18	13	TGTGCCAGCTCCCCGACAGGAAATCAGCCCCAGCATTTT	CASSPTGNQPQHF
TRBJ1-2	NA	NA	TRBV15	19	TGTGCCACCAGCAGAGGAAGAGCAGGGGCCGGTGGTTCTAACTATGGCTACACCTTC	CATSRGRAGAGGSNYGYTF
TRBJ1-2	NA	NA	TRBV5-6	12	TGTGCCAGCAGACCCACGGGCGGGGGCTACACCTTC	CASRPTGGGYTF
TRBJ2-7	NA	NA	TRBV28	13	TGTGCCAGCCTTGACGGGATGACCTACGAGCAGTACTTC	CASLDGMTYEQYF
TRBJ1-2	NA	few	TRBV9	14	TGTGCCAGCAGCGTAGGGGGCCTGGGGAATGGCTACACCTTC	CASSVGGLGNGYTF
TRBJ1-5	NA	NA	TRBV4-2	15	TGTGCCAGCAGCCAAGACCAGGGTGGGAATCAGCCCCAGCATTTT	CASSQDQGGNQPQHF